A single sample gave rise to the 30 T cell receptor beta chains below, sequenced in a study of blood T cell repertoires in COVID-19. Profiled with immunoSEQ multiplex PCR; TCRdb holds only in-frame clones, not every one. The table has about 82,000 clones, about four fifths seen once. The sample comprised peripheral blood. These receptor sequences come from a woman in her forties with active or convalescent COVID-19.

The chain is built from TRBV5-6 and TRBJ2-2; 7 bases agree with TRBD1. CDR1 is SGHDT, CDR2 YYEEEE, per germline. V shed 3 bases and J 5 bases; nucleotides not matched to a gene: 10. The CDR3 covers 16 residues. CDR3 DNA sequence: TGTGCCAGCAGCTCCACAGGGGTAGGGAAAACCGGGGAGCTGTTTTTT. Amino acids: CASSSTGVGKTGELFF. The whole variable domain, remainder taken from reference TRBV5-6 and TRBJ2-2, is DAGVTQSPTHLIKTRGQQVTLRCSPKSGHDTVSWYQQALGQGPQFIFQYYEEEERQRGNFPDRFSGHQFPNYSSELNVNALLLGDSALYLCASSSTGVGKTGELFFGEGSRLTVL.

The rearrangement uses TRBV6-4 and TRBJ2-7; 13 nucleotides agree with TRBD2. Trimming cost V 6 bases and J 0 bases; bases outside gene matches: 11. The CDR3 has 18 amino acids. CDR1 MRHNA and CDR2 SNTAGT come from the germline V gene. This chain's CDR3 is CASRSRTSGRVFSYEQYF. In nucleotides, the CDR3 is TGTGCCAGCAGATCGAGGACTAGCGGGAGAGTTTTCTCCTACGAGCAGTACTTC.

The CDR3 sequence is CASSQDRGGFSPLHF. In DNA form, the CDR3 reads TGCGCCAGCAGTCAGGACAGGGGAGGTTTTTCACCCCTCCACTTT. The J gene is TRBJ1-6, the V gene TRBV4-1, with 9 bases matching TRBD1. Trimming cost V 6 bases and J 9 bases; bases outside gene matches: 9. Germline-derived CDR1 and CDR2 are MGHRA and YSYEKL. This CDR3 comprises 15 residues.

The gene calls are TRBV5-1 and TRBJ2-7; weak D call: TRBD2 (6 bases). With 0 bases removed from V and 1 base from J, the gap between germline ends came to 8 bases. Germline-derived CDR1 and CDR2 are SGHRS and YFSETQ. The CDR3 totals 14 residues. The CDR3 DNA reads TGCGCCAGCAGCTTGGCCGGGGGTTCCTACGAGCAGTACTTC. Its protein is CASSLAGGSYEQYF.

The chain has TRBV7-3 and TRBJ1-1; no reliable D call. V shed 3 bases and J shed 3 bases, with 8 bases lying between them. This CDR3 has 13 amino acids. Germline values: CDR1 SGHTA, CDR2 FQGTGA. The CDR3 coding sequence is TGTGCCAGCAGCTTCTCTCAGGACACTGAAGCTTTCTTT. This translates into CASSFSQDTEAFF.

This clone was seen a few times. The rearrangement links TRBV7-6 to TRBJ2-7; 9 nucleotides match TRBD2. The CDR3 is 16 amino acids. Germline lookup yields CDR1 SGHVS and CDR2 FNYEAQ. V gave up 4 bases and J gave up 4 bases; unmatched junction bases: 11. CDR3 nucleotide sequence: TGTGCCAGCAGCTCCTCACTAGCGGGTTCGAGTTACGAGCAGTACTTC. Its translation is CASSSSLAGSSYEQYF.

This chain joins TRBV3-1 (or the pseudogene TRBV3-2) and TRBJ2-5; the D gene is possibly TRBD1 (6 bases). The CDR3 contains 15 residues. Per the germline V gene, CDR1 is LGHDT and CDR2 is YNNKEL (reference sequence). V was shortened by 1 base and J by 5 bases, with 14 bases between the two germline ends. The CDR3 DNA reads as TGTGCCAGCAGCCAAGGACAGGCGTCTACTGAGACCCAGTACTTC. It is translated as CASSQGQASTETQYF.

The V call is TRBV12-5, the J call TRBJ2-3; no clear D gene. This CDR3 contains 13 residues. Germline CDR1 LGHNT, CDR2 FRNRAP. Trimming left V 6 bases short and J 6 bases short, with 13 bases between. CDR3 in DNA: TGTGCTAGTGGCCACAACCTGGCTGATACGCAGTATTTT. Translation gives CASGHNLADTQYF. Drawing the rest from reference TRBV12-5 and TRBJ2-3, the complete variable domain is DARVTQTPRHKVTEMGQEVTMRCQPILGHNTVFWYRQTMMQGLELLAYFRNRAPLDDSGMPKDRFSAEMPDATLATLKIQPSEPRDSAVYFCASGHNLADTQYFGPGTRLTVL.

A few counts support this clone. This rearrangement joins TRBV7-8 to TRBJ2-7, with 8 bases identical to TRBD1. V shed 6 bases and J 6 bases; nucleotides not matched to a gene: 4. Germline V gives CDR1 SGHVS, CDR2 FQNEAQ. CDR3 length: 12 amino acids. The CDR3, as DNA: TGTGCCAGCAGGCGGACAGGGTTCGAGCAGTACTTC. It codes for CASRRTGFEQYF.

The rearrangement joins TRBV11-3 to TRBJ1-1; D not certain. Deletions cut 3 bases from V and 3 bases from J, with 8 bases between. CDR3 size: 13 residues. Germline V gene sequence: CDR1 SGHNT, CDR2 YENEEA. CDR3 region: CASSLGADTEAFF. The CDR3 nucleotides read TGTGCCAGCAGCTTGGGCGCAGACACTGAAGCTTTCTTT.

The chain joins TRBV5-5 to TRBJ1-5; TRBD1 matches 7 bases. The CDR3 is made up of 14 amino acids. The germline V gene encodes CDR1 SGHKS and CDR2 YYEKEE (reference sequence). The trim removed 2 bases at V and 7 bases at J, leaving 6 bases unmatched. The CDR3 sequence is CASSFSQGGQPQHF. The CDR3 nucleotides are TGTGCCAGCAGCTTTAGCCAGGGGGGCCAGCCCCAGCATTTT.

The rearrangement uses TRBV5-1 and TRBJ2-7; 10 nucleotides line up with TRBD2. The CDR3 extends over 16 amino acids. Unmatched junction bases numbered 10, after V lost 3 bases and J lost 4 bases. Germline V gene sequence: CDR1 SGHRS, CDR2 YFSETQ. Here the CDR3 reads CASSSQPSGSPYEQYF. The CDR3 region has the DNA TGCGCCAGCAGCTCCCAACCTAGCGGGAGTCCGTACGAGCAGTACTTC.

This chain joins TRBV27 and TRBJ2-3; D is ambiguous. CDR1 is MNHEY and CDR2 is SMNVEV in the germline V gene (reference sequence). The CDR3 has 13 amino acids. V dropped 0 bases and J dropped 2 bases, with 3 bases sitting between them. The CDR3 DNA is TGTGCCAGCAGTTTATCCTTCACAGATACGCAGTATTTT. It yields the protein CASSLSFTDTQYF.

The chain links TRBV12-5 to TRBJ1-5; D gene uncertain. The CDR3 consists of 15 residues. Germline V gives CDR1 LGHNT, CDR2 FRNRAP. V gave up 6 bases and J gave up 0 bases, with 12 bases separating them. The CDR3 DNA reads TGTGCTAGTGGATCTAGGAGGGATAGCAATCAGCCCCAGCATTTT. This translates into CASGSRRDSNQPQHF.

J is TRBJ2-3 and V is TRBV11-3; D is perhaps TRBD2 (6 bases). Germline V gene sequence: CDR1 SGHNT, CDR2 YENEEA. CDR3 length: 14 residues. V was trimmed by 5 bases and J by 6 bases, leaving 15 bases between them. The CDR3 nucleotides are TGTGCCAGCAGCCCCACGGGAGCGTTCGATACGCAGTATTTT. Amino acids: CASSPTGAFDTQYF. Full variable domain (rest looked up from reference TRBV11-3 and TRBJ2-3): EAGVVQSPRYKIIEKKQPVAFWCNPISGHNTLYWYLQNLGQGPELLIRYENEEAVDDSQLPKDRFSAERLKGVDSTLKIQPAELGDSAVYLCASSPTGAFDTQYFGPGTRLTVL.

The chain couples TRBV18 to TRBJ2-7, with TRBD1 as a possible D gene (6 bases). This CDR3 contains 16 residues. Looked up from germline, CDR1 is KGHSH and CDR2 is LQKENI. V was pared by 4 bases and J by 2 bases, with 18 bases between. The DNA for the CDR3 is TGTGCCAGCTCACACCCAATTTCACAGGGAACCTACGAGCAGTACTTC. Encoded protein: CASSHPISQGTYEQYF.

The CDR3: CARSLGLAGGPDTQYF. As DNA, the CDR3 is TGTGCCAGAAGCTTGGGTCTAGCGGGGGGCCCAGATACGCAGTATTTT. The chain couples TRBV5-3 to TRBJ2-3; 11 positions match TRBD2. TRBV5-3 is sorted into the ORF group, with uncertain function. The CDR3 has 16 amino acids. V lost 0 bases, J lost 4 bases, and 4 bases stayed unmatched.

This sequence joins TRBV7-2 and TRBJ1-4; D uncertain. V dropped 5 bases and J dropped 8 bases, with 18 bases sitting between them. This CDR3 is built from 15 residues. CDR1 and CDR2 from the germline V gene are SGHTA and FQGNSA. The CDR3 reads CASSQTRTGGEKLFF. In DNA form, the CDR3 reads TGTGCCAGCAGCCAGACCAGGACGGGCGGGGAAAAACTGTTTTTT.

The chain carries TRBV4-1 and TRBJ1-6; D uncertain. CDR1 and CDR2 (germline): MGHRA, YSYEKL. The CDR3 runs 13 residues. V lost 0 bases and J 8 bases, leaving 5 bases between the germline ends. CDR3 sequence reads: CASSQDQDSPLHF. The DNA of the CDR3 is TGCGCCAGCAGCCAAGATCAGGATTCACCCCTCCACTTT.

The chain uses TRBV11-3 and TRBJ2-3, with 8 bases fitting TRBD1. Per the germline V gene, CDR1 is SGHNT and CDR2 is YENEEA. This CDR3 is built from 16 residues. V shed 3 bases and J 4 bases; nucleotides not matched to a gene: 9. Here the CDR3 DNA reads TGTGCCAGCAGCTTTGGGTCCAGGGGGCGATCAGATACGCAGTATTTT. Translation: CASSFGSRGRSDTQYF.

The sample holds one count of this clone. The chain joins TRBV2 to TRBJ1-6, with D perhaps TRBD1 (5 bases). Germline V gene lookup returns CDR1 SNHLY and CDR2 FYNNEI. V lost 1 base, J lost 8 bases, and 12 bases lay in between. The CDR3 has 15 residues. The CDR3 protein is CASSEGAGPHSPLHF. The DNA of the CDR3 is TGTGCCAGCAGTGAAGGGGCAGGGCCTCATTCACCCCTCCACTTT.

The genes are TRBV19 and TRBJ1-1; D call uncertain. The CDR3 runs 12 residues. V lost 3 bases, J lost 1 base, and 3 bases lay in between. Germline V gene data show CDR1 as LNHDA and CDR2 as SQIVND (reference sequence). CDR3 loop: CASSIQNTEAFF. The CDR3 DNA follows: TGTGCCAGTAGTATCCAGAACACTGAAGCTTTCTTT.

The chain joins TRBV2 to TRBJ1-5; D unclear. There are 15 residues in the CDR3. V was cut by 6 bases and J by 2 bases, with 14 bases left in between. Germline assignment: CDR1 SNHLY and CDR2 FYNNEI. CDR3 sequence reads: CASRSGGEGNQPQHF. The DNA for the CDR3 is TGTGCCAGCAGGTCGGGAGGAGAGGGCAATCAGCCCCAGCATTTT.

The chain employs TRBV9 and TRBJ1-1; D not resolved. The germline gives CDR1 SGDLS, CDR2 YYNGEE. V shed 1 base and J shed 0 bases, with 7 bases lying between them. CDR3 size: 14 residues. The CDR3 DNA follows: TGTGCCAGCAGCGTATATACGGTGAACACTGAAGCTTTCTTT. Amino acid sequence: CASSVYTVNTEAFF.

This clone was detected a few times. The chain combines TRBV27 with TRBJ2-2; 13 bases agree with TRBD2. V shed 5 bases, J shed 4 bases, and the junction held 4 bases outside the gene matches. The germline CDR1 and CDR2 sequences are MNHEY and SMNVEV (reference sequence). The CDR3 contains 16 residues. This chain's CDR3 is CASSTSGRAFTGELFF. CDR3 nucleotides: TGTGCCAGCAGTACTAGCGGGAGGGCCTTCACCGGGGAGCTGTTTTTT.

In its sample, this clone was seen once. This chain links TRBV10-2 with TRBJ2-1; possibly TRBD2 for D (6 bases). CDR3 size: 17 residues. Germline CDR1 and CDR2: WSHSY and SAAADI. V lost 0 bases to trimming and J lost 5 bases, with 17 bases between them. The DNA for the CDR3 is TGCGCCAGCAGTGAGTCTGCTACTAGCATTGGAAACAATGAGCAGTTCTTC. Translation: CASSESATSIGNNEQFF.

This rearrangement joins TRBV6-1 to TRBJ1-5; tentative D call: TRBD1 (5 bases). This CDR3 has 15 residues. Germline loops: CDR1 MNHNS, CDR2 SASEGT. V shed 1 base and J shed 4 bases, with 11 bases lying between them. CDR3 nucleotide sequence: TGTGCCAGCAGTGAAGAGCCAGGGCGAAATCAGCCCCAGCATTTT. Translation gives CASSEEPGRNQPQHF.

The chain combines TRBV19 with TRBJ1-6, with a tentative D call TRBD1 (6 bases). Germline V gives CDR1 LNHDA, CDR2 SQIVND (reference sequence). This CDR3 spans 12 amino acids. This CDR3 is CASGQTNSPLHF. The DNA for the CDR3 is TGTGCTTCCGGACAGACAAATTCACCCCTCCACTTT.

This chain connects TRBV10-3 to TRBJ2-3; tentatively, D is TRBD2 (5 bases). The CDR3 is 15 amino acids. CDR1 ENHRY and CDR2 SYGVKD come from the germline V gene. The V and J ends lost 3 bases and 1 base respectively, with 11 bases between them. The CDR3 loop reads CAISEEGMGTDTQYF. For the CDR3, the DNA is TGTGCCATCAGTGAAGAGGGTATGGGCACAGATACGCAGTATTTT.

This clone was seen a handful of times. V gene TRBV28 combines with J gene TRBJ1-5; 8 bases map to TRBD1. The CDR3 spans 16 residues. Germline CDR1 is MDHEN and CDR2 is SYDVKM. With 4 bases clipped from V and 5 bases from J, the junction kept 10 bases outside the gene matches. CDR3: CASSSARRGLDQPQHF. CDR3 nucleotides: TGTGCCAGCAGTTCCGCCCGCAGGGGGCTCGATCAGCCCCAGCATTTT.